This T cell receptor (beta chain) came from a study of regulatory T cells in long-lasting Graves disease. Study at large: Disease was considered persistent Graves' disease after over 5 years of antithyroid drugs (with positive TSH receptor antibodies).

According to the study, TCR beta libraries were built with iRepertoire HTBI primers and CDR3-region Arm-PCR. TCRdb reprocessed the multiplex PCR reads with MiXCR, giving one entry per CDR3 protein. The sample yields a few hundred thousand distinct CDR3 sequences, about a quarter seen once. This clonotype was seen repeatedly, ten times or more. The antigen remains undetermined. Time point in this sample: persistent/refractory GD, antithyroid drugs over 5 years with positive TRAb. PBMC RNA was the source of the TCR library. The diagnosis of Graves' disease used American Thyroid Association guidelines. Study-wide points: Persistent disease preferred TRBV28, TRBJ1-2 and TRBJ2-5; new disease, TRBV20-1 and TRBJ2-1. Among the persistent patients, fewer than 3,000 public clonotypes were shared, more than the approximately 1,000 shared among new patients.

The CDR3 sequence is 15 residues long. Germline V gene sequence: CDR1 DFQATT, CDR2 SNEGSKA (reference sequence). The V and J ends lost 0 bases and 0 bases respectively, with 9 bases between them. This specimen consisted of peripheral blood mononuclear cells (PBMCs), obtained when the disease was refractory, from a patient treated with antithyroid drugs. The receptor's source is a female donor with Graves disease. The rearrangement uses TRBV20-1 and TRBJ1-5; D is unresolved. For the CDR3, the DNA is TGCAGTGCTAGAGATAGGAGGGTTAGCAATCAGCCCCAGCATTTT. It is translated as CSARDRRVSNQPQHF.